The text below deals with one T cell receptor beta chain. The antigen is unknown. Oncomine TCR Beta short-read sequencing was applied to DNA from cultured CD4+ T cells. TCRdb independently ran MiXCR on the PCR reads; one entry per CDR3 protein. The sample carries about 11,000 distinct CDR3 sequences, approximately 64% recorded once. Treatment defined: approximately 9-day PBMC culture with coronavirus spike peptide pools or control peptides (ViraFEST assay). ViraFEST used peptide pools to expand antigen-specific T cells and subsequently sequenced their TCRs. CDR1 and CDR2 from the germline V gene are SGHNT and YYREEE (reference sequence). This CDR3 has 12 residues. The trim removed 9 bases at V and 6 bases at J, leaving 7 bases unmatched. This record comes from a study of vaccination and CD4 T cells after COVID-19. The study, taken as a whole, reports: The median proportion of reactive clones detected only post-vaccination in convalescent patients was approximately 90%. Spike mono-reactivity was found in 304 of the 307 vaccine-specific clones identified in convalescent patients.

The chain links TRBV5-4 to TRBJ1-1; 8 bases match TRBD1. The clonotype comes from a human donor who had recovered from COVID-19. The specimen comprised CD4+ T cells from blood, cultured in vitro, sampled before SARS-CoV-2 vaccination. This CDR3 reads CATQSTGAEAFF. CDR3 DNA sequence: TGTGCCACCCAATCGACAGGGGCTGAAGCTTTCTTT.